This T cell receptor beta chain was obtained from a study of tumor-infiltrating lymphocytes in oesophageal squamous cell carcinoma (TCRdb year 2016). At the junction V is shortened by 4 bases and J by 5 bases; bases outside the gene matches: 7. From its cysteine to its phenylalanine, the CDR3 spans 15 amino acids. The CDR3 DNA has 45 bases and is translated from base 1. Library preparation was by PCR. The run used an Illumina HiSeq 2000. TCRdb reprocessing: public reads trimmed at Q25 with fastp, clones called with MiXCR, in-frame beta chains kept. Identical CDR3 protein sequences are pooled into one entry, listed with their most common genes and DNA. The sample has about 12,000 distinct CDR3 sequences on record, about 60% of them singletons. Less than 40% of the sample belongs to the ten largest clones. On this clonotype: Its antigen target is currently unknown. The sample holds no much larger clone one base away, and base qualities are not on file.

The sample taken for sequencing was esophageal tumor tissue. The receptor was derived from a female donor with esophageal squamous cell carcinoma. This sequence uses TRBV12-3 or TRBV12-4 and TRBJ2-5; 10 central bases correspond to TRBD1. The CDR3 in this case is CASSSDRGGRETQYF. The DNA reads TGTGCCAGCAGTTCGGACAGGGGGGGTAGGGAGACCCAGTACTTC.